This entry is about one T cell receptor beta chain. The data originate from a study of blood T cell repertoires in COVID-19. With 2 bases clipped from V and 6 bases from J, the junction kept 6 bases outside the gene matches. Germline loops: CDR1 KGHDR, CDR2 SFDVKD. The CDR3 is made up of 15 amino acids. TCRdb keeps only in-frame clones here, not all; method: immunoSEQ multiplex PCR. The sample includes tens of thousands of clones, approximately 85% seen only once; the top ten take approximately 5%. The source material was peripheral blood. The TCR sequence derives from a human donor in a cohort sampled during active COVID-19. The chain recombines TRBV24-1 with TRBJ2-1, with 7 bases matching TRBD1. CDR3 DNA sequence: TGTGCCACCAGTGATTCCCAGGGGGTGATCAATGAGCAGTTCTTC. Translated, it gives CATSDSQGVINEQFF.